Below, 8 T cell receptor beta chains from the same sample are listed, as sequenced in a study of T cell repertoires in cytomegalovirus infection. TCRdb reanalysed the reads using MiXCR and keeps one entry per CDR3 protein. The sample records around 740,000 distinct CDR3 sequences, 35% to 40% being singletons. The sequencing sample was made of PBMCs. The receptors shown here come from a human donor in good health (CMV status not recorded). Some clones in this sample may be carry-over from other donors' samples.

The table lists this clonotype with a few counts. The rearrangement joins TRBV12-3 or TRBV12-4 to TRBJ1-2, with 7 bases identical to TRBD1. Trimming cost V 7 bases and J 7 bases; bases outside gene matches: 6. This CDR3 region has 12 residues. The CDR3 nucleotides read TGTGCCAGCAAACCGACAGGGAGTGGCTACACCTTC. It is translated as CASKPTGSGYTF.

V and J are TRBV5-6 and TRBJ2-1, with no clear D. V was clipped by 4 bases and J by 0 bases, with 11 bases between them. This CDR3 spans 15 amino acids. Germline CDR1 is SGHDT and CDR2 is YYEEEE. The CDR3 coding sequence is TGTGCCAGCAGCGCATTCGGCCGCTCCTACAATGAGCAGTTCTTC. This translates into CASSAFGRSYNEQFF.

V is TRBV12-3 or TRBV12-4 and J is TRBJ2-1; 7 bases are a match to TRBD1. This CDR3 is 16 amino acids long. The V gene end was trimmed by 5 bases and the J gene end by 4 bases; junction bases not matched to a gene: 11. The CDR3 DNA follows: TGTGCCAGCAGTCTCCTATGGGACAGTGAGTACAATGAGCAGTTCTTC. Its protein product is CASSLLWDSEYNEQFF.

This chain joins TRBV6-1 and TRBJ2-3; the D gene is possibly TRBD2 (6 bases). Germline V CDR1 and CDR2: MNHNS, SASEGT. Trimming pared 6 bases from V and 7 bases from J, leaving 23 bases between. The CDR3 is made up of 16 amino acids. CDR3 bases: TGTGCCAGCAGGGAAAGGGTCTTCGGGAGTCAGTATACGCAGTATTTT. Translating gives CASRERVFGSQYTQYF.

This clonotype was found many times. This chain connects TRBV7-2 to TRBJ1-3; D ambiguous. The germline V and J ends were trimmed by 3 bases and 2 bases, with 8 bases remaining between them. The CDR3 loop spans 14 amino acids. The germline gives CDR1 SGHTA, CDR2 FQGNSA. The CDR3 reads CASSLGNPGNTIYF. The CDR3 DNA is TGTGCCAGCAGCTTGGGGAACCCTGGAAACACCATATATTTT.

This clonotype was counted between two and nine times. The chain has TRBV28 and TRBJ2-1; TRBD2 aligns across 11 bases. Germline values: CDR1 MDHEN, CDR2 SYDVKM. Losses at the gene ends were 3 bases for V and 5 bases for J; bases not matched to a gene: 6. The CDR3 length is 16 residues. The CDR3 sequence: CASSFVTGLADNEQFF. CDR3 coding DNA: TGTGCCAGCAGTTTCGTTACGGGACTAGCGGACAATGAGCAGTTCTTC.

The V call is TRBV6-6, the J call TRBJ1-2; D remains unclear. Germline lookup yields CDR1 MNHNY and CDR2 SVGAGI (reference sequence). Trimming took 5 bases from V and 1 from J, leaving 8 bases between them. The CDR3 covers 13 residues. CDR3 in amino acids: CASSLGNNYGYTF. CDR3 in DNA: TGTGCCAGCAGTCTAGGAAATAACTATGGCTACACCTTC.

This clonotype was observed many times. The rearrangement joins TRBV20-1 to TRBJ1-6; D unresolved. The CDR3 runs 17 residues. Germline V CDR1 and CDR2: DFQATT, SNEGSKA (reference sequence). V was clipped by 0 bases and J by 10 bases, with 22 bases between them. The CDR3 loop reads CSARDFGGQAENSPLHF. The CDR3, as DNA: TGCAGTGCTAGAGATTTCGGAGGCCAGGCTGAGAACTCACCCCTCCACTTT.